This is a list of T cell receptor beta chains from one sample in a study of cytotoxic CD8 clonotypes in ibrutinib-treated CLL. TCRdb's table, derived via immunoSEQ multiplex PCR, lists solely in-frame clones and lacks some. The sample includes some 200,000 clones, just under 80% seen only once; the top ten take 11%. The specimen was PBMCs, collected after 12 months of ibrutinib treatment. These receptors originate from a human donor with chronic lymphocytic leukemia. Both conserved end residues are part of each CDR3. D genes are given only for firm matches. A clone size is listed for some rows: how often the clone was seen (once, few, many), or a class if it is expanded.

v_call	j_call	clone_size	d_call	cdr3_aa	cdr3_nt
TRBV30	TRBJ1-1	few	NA	CAFRPGRYFSSTEAFF	TGTGCCTTCAGGCCGGGACGTTATTTCTCCAGCACTGAAGCTTTCTTT
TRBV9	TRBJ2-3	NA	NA	CASSVVASVGTDTQYF	TGTGCCAGCAGCGTAGTAGCTAGCGTTGGCACAGATACGCAGTATTTT
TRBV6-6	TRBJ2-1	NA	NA	CASSYWWGGENEQFF	TGTGCCAGCAGTTATTGGTGGGGCGGGGAAAATGAGCAGTTCTTC
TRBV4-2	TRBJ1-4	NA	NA	CASSQGFTDPEKLFF	TGTGCCAGCAGCCAAGGATTCACCGACCCGGAAAAACTGTTTTTT
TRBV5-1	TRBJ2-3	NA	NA	CASSPGAASTDTQYF	TGCGCCAGCAGCCCCGGGGCAGCTAGCACAGATACGCAGTATTTT
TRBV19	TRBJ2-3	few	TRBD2	CASSIGAGRGSDTQYF	TGTGCCAGTAGTATTGGAGCCGGGAGGGGGTCGGATACGCAGTATTTT
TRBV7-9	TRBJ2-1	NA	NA	CASSLASGERYNEQFF	TGTGCCAGCAGCTTAGCCTCAGGGGAACGGTACAATGAGCAGTTCTTC
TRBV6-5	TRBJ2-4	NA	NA	CASSYGSGGKNIQYF	TGTGCCAGCAGTTACGGGTCGGGTGGTAAAAACATTCAGTACTTC
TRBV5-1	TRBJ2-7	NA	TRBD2	CASSPREAFYEQYF	TGCGCCAGCAGCCCGCGGGAGGCCTTCTACGAGCAGTACTTC
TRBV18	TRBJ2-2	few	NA	CASSPPARPGELFF	TGTGCCAGCTCACCACCAGCCAGGCCCGGGGAGCTGTTTTTT
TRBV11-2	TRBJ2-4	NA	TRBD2	CASSSPTSGGASDF	TGTGCCAGCAGCTCACCGACTAGCGGGGGGGCCTCGGACTTC
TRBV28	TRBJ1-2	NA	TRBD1	CASSLGTGGPSGYTF	TGTGCCAGCAGTTTAGGGACAGGGGGCCCTAGCGGCTACACCTTC